What follows are 18 T cell receptor beta chains derived from one specimen sequenced in a study of T-cell memory formation after mild COVID-19. MiXCR was run by TCRdb on the 5' RACE reads, yielding one entry per CDR3 protein. The sample contains about 280,000 distinct CDR3 sequences, approximately 7.6% of which appear only once. Material for sequencing was PBMCs or a T cell subset sorted from them (not recorded which). These receptors came from a man younger than 35 who had mild COVID-19 (a few samples of this study predate the infection). Cell type and time point are not known.

There are many counts of this clonotype. The rearrangement links TRBV7-6 to TRBJ2-1; the match to TRBD2 covers 13 bases. Germline V lookup: CDR1 SGHVS, CDR2 FNYEAQ. The V segment lost 5 bases and the J segment 14 bases; nucleotides outside the gene matches: 6. The CDR3 extends over 13 amino acids. The CDR3 DNA follows: TGTGCCAGCAGCCTCGGGACTAGCGGGGCTGAGTTCTTC. As protein: CASSLGTSGAEFF.

The chain joins TRBV5-1 to TRBJ1-2; D unclear. The length of the CDR3 is 14 residues. Germline values: CDR1 SGHRS, CDR2 YFSETQ. The ends were cut back, 0 bases at V and 6 bases at J, with 12 bases in the middle. As DNA, the CDR3 is TGCGCCAGCAGCTTGGTGGAGGCCTTAAATGGCTACACCTTC. This encodes CASSLVEALNGYTF.

This clonotype was observed a few times. This chain joins TRBV29-1 and TRBJ2-7; D unresolved. The CDR3 loop spans 11 amino acids. V was shortened by 4 bases and J by 6 bases, with 10 bases between the two germline ends. Per the germline V gene, CDR1 is SQVTM and CDR2 is ANQGSEA. This CDR3 is CSVVSPIEQYF. CDR3 sequence (DNA): TGCAGCGTTGTAAGCCCCATCGAGCAGTACTTC.

The chain is built from TRBV7-3 and TRBJ2-3; the D gene is possibly TRBD2 (5 bases). V gave up 2 bases and J gave up 2 bases, with 17 bases separating them. Germline assignment: CDR1 SGHTA and CDR2 FQGTGA. This CDR3 region has 17 residues. CDR3 amino acids: CASSLDGEKLPTDTQYF. In DNA form, the CDR3 reads TGTGCCAGCAGCTTAGATGGGGAGAAATTGCCCACAGATACGCAGTATTTT.

This clonotype was recorded at least ten times. The chain is built from TRBV7-3 and TRBJ2-3, with 10 positions matching TRBD2. V lost 5 bases to trimming and J lost 2 bases; unmatched junction nucleotides: 7. This CDR3 spans 16 amino acids. From germline, CDR1 is SGHTA and CDR2 FQGTGA. The CDR3 DNA reads as TGTGCCAGCAGCCCGCAAGCGGGGGGGTACACAGATACGCAGTATTTT. Translating gives CASSPQAGGYTDTQYF.

This clonotype was counted between two and nine times. The chain links TRBV6-2 or TRBV6-3 to TRBJ2-3; D is perhaps TRBD1 or TRBD2 (5 bases each). This CDR3 contains 14 residues. Looked up from germline, CDR1 is MNHEY and CDR2 is SVGEGT. With 6 bases removed from V and 4 bases from J, the gap between germline ends came to 14 bases. This CDR3 reads CASRTHRGADTQYF. DNA of the CDR3: TGTGCCAGCAGGACGCACAGAGGGGCAGATACGCAGTATTTT.

The gene calls are TRBV5-1 and TRBJ1-2, with TRBD1 as a possible D gene (6 bases). Per the germline V gene, CDR1 is SGHRS and CDR2 is YFSETQ. This CDR3 comprises 14 residues. The V end lost 7 bases, the J end lost 4 bases, and 17 bases lay between the germline ends. The CDR3 coding sequence is TGCGCCAGCGCAACGGAGAACAGGGCCTATGGCTACACCTTC. This encodes CASATENRAYGYTF.

This clonotype is a singleton in its sample. V usage is TRBV27 and J usage is TRBJ2-5; TRBD1 matches at 7 bases. Germline V gives CDR1 MNHEY, CDR2 SMNVEV (reference sequence). The CDR3 spans 14 residues. J gave up 7 bases and V 6 bases, and 11 bases lay outside the gene matches. CDR3 coding DNA: TGTGCCAGCAGCCCCATAGGGGGCCTCGGGACCCAGTACTTC. Amino acids: CASSPIGGLGTQYF.

The V gene is TRBV7-2, the J gene TRBJ1-1; no clear D. The V gene's germline CDR1 is SGHTA and CDR2 FQGNSA. The CDR3 is made up of 15 amino acids. Trimming left V 2 bases short and J 3 bases short, with 13 bases between. The CDR3 coding sequence is TGTGCCAGCAGCTTAAGGCGCGGGCCGTACACTGAAGCTTTCTTT. This codes for CASSLRRGPYTEAFF. The full variable domain, completed using reference TRBV7-2 and TRBJ1-1, is GAGVSQSPSNKVTEKGKDVELRCDPISGHTALYWYRQSLGQGLEFLIYFQGNSAPDKSGLPSDRFSAERTGGSVSTLTIQRTQQEDSAVYLCASSLRRGPYTEAFFGQGTRLTVV.

The table lists this clonotype with a few counts. The chain recombines TRBV4-1 with TRBJ2-7, with 13 bases lining up with TRBD2. J gave up 1 base and V 3 bases, and 0 bases lay outside the gene matches. Looked up from germline, CDR1 is MGHRA and CDR2 is YSYEKL. This CDR3 comprises 15 residues. CDR3 sequence reads: CASSQGLAGSYEQYF. CDR3 nucleotides: TGCGCCAGCAGCCAGGGACTAGCGGGGTCCTACGAGCAGTACTTC.

This clonotype was observed at least ten times. The chain joins TRBV7-9 to TRBJ2-1; weak D call: TRBD2 (5 bases). There are 15 residues in the CDR3. CDR1 SEHNR and CDR2 FQNEAQ come from the germline V gene (reference sequence). V dropped 3 bases and J dropped 1 base, with 10 bases sitting between them. Written as DNA, the CDR3 is TGTGCCAGCAGCTTCCGGGGATCATCCTACAATGAGCAGTTCTTC. Protein sequence: CASSFRGSSYNEQFF.

This clonotype came up a few times. The chain links TRBV2 to TRBJ2-7; tentatively, D is TRBD1 (6 bases). Germline loops: CDR1 SNHLY, CDR2 FYNNEI. The CDR3 has 14 amino acids. Trimming left V 3 bases short and J 6 bases short, with 15 bases between. The CDR3 DNA reads TGTGCCAGCAGTGAGGGGACATCATTTTTCGAGCAGTACGTC. Its protein product is CASSEGTSFFEQYV.

This clonotype was found a few times. The chain combines TRBV20-1 with TRBJ2-3; D is ambiguous. Trimming took 6 bases from V and 7 from J, leaving 17 bases between them. The germline V gene has CDR1 DFQATT and CDR2 SNEGSKA (reference sequence). This CDR3 has 13 residues. The CDR3 here is CSALSTDTHTQYF. In DNA form, the CDR3 reads TGCAGTGCCCTTAGCACAGATACGCATACGCAGTATTTT.

The J gene is TRBJ1-6, the V gene TRBV4-3; D is ambiguous. V lost 1 base to trimming and J lost 9 bases, with 7 bases between them. The CDR3 is 13 amino acids. Germline V gene data show CDR1 as LGHNA and CDR2 as YSLEER. The CDR3 DNA follows: TGCGCCAGCAGCCAAGTCTTGGGTTCACCCCTCCACTTT. The encoded protein is CASSQVLGSPLHF.

This clonotype was observed a few times. The V and J genes are TRBV7-9 and TRBJ2-5; TRBD1 agrees at 7 bases. This CDR3 has 15 amino acids. Germline trimming cut 4 bases from V and 0 bases from J; bases unmatched to any gene: 5. Per the germline V gene, CDR1 is SEHNR and CDR2 is FQNEAQ (reference sequence). The CDR3 DNA is TGTGCCAGCAGCTCCGGACAGGCAAACCAAGAGACCCAGTACTTC. Translated, it gives CASSSGQANQETQYF. Drawing the rest from reference TRBV7-9 and TRBJ2-5, the complete variable domain is DTGVSQNPRHKITKRGQNVTFRCDPISEHNRLYWYRQTLGQGPEFLTYFQNEAQLEKSRLLSDRFSAERPKGSFSTLEIQRTEQGDSAMYLCASSSGQANQETQYFGPGTRLLVL.

This clonotype was counted between two and nine times. The rearrangement uses TRBV6-5 and TRBJ2-1; 7 nucleotides match TRBD2. The CDR3 is 15 amino acids. CDR1 and CDR2 from the germline V gene are MNHEY and SVGAGI. After removal of 2 bases from V and 5 bases from J, the junction contained 6 bases not matched to a gene. CDR3 DNA: TGTGCCAGCAGTTACGAAGCGGGGCCCAACAATGAGCAGTTCTTC. Its translation is CASSYEAGPNNEQFF.

This clonotype occurred a few times. This rearrangement joins TRBV12-3 or TRBV12-4 to TRBJ1-6; perhaps TRBD1 as D (5 bases). The CDR3 is 15 amino acids. With 5 bases removed from V and 6 bases from J, the gap between germline ends came to 14 bases. The CDR3 protein is CASSPRDGGNSPLHF. The CDR3 DNA sequence: TGTGCCAGCAGTCCGCGGGACGGTGGTAATTCACCCCTCCACTTT.

The chain couples TRBV5-1 to TRBJ1-2; D gene unclear. The CDR3 contains 13 residues. Germline CDR1 and CDR2: SGHRS and YFSETQ. V was pared by 0 bases and J by 4 bases, with 7 bases between. For the CDR3, the DNA is TGCGCCAGCAGCTTGGTGGTACGCTATGGCTACACCTTC. Translated: CASSLVVRYGYTF.